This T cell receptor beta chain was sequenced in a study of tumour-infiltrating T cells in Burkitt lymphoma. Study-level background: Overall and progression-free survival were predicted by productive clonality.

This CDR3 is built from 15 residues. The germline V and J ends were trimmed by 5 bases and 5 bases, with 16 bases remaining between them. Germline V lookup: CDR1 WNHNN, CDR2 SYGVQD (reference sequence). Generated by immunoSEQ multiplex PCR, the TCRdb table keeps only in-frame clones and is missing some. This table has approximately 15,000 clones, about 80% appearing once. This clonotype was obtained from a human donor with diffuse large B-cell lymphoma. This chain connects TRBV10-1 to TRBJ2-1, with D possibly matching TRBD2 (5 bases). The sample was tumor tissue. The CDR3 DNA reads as TGCGCCAGCAGTTTTTCCGGGGTTCCCCACAATGAGCAGTTCTTC. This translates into CASSFSGVPHNEQFF.